Each of the 15 T cell receptor beta chains below was sequenced from the same sample in a study of T cell responses to AZD1222 COVID-19 vaccine. Data came from immunoSEQ multiplex PCR; TCRdb stores just in-frame clones and leaves some out. The sample carries approximately 50,000 clones, 75% to 90% recorded once. Specimen: peripheral blood, collected 28 days after the second AZD1222 dose. Receptors were obtained from an adult who received the AZD1222 COVID-19 vaccine.

The CDR3 sequence is CASRTGWYTGELFF. The CDR3 nucleotides read TGTGCCAGCAGAACAGGGTGGTACACCGGGGAGCTGTTTTTT. J is TRBJ2-2 and V is TRBV9; possibly TRBD1 for D (6 bases). This CDR3 has 14 amino acids. In germline, CDR1 is SGDLS, CDR2 YYNGEE. The V and J ends lost 5 bases and 3 bases respectively, with 11 bases between them.

This clone was seen more than once but under ten times. The rearrangement uses TRBV6-6 and TRBJ1-4, with D hard to call. Trimming took off 7 bases at V and 4 bases at J, with 16 bases between the two ends. The CDR3 is 15 residues long. Per germline, CDR1 MNHNY and CDR2 SVGAGI (reference sequence). The CDR3 bases are TGTGCCAGCACTAGCCACCAACCGGGTAATGAAAAACTGTTTTTT. Protein sequence: CASTSHQPGNEKLFF.

This rearrangement joins TRBV28 to TRBJ2-3; tentative D call: TRBD2 (6 bases). This CDR3 spans 13 amino acids. Germline V CDR1 and CDR2: MDHEN, SYDVKM. V was pared by 5 bases and J by 8 bases, with 14 bases between. CDR3 nucleotide sequence: TGTGCCAGCAGTGCGGACTATCCGACTACGCAGTATTTT. This translates into CASSADYPTTQYF. Drawing the rest from reference TRBV28 and TRBJ2-3, the complete variable domain is DVKVTQSSRYLVKRTGEKVFLECVQDMDHENMFWYRQDPGLGLRLIYFSYDVKMKEKGDIPEGYSVSREKKERFSLILESASTNQTSMYLCASSADYPTTQYFGPGTRLTVL.

The chain uses TRBV24-1 and TRBJ2-3; TRBD2 matches at 9 bases. After removal of 3 bases from V and 7 bases from J, the junction contained 7 bases not matched to a gene. The germline V gene encodes CDR1 KGHDR and CDR2 SFDVKD. The CDR3 length is 15 residues. The CDR3: CATSDPAGGSYTQYF. CDR3 in DNA: TGTGCCACCAGTGATCCAGCGGGGGGCAGTTATACGCAGTATTTT.

The rearrangement joins TRBV11-2 to TRBJ1-3, with D perhaps matching TRBD1 (6 bases). V was clipped by 5 bases and J by 2 bases, with 22 bases between them. The CDR3 is made up of 18 amino acids. CDR1 and CDR2 (germline): SGHAT, FQNNGV. CDR3 nucleotide sequence: TGTGCCAGCAGCCAGAATAGAGATCGGACAGACACTGGAAACACCATATATTTT. As protein: CASSQNRDRTDTGNTIYF.

The CDR3 loop is CASSLDGRQGTQHF. CDR3 nucleotides: TGTGCCAGCAGCTTAGACGGGCGGCAAGGCACCCAGCATTTT. The genes are TRBV7-8 and TRBJ1-5; D unclear. The germline CDR1 and CDR2 sequences are SGHVS and FQNEAQ. V lost 1 base and J 11 bases, leaving 15 bases between the germline ends. The CDR3 spans 14 residues.

The chain combines TRBV7-2 with TRBJ2-3, with 14 bases fitting TRBD2. This CDR3 comprises 18 residues. The germline CDR1 and CDR2 sequences are SGHTA and FQGNSA. The junction had 8 bases not matched to a gene; V was cut back by 6 bases and J by 0 bases. The CDR3 sequence: CASRFGLAGGPSTDTQYF. DNA for the CDR3: TGTGCCAGCAGATTCGGACTAGCGGGGGGCCCAAGCACAGATACGCAGTATTTT.

V gene TRBV4-2 combines with J gene TRBJ2-7, with D uncertain. Between the trimmed V and J ends, which lost 0 bases and 1 base, there was a span of 13 bases. The length of the CDR3 is 16 residues. Germline CDR1 LGHNA, CDR2 YNFKEQ. Written as DNA, the CDR3 is TGTGCCAGCAGCCAAGATCACCAGCTTGGTTCCTACGAGCAGTACTTC. Translating it yields CASSQDHQLGSYEQYF.

The genes are TRBV7-8 and TRBJ2-7; possibly TRBD1 for D (6 bases). Trimming shortened V by 3 bases and J by 2 bases, and 23 bases separated the two germline ends. The CDR3 spans 18 residues. Germline assignment: CDR1 SGHVS and CDR2 FQNEAQ. The DNA for the CDR3 is TGTGCCAGCAGCTTGGCCTGGACAGAGGGGATCTTGGCCTACGAGCAGTACTTC. Translating it yields CASSLAWTEGILAYEQYF.

This clone is a singleton in its sample. The chain carries TRBV18 and TRBJ2-2; D could derive from TRBD1 or TRBD2 (5 bases each). Germline CDR1 is KGHSH and CDR2 is LQKENI. Trimming shortened V by 3 bases and J by 2 bases, and 16 bases separated the two germline ends. This CDR3 region has 17 residues. CDR3 sequence reads: CASSPAGASSNTGELFF. The DNA of the CDR3 is TGTGCCAGCTCACCCGCCGGGGCTAGCAGTAACACCGGGGAGCTGTTTTTT.

The rearrangement uses TRBV19 and TRBJ1-2; D not resolved. V lost 0 bases to trimming and J lost 8 bases, with 16 bases between them. From germline, CDR1 is LNHDA and CDR2 SQIVND (reference sequence). This CDR3 has 15 amino acids. CDR3 region: CASSIDPPTVIGYTF. Written as DNA, the CDR3 is TGTGCCAGTAGTATAGATCCTCCGACGGTGATCGGCTACACCTTC. The variable domain in full, with the rest retrieved from reference TRBV19 and TRBJ1-2, is DGGITQSPKYLFRKEGQNVTLSCEQNLNHDAMYWYRQDPGQGLRLIYYSQIVNDFQKGDIAEGYSVSREKKESFPLTVTSAQKNPTAFYLCASSIDPPTVIGYTFGSGTRLTVV.

This chain connects TRBV27 to TRBJ1-2; D perhaps matches TRBD1 (5 bases). The germline CDR1 and CDR2 sequences are MNHEY and SMNVEV (reference sequence). This CDR3 comprises 13 residues. V dropped 2 bases and J dropped 3 bases, with 7 bases sitting between them. CDR3 loop: CASSLEGHYGYTF. The DNA for the CDR3 is TGTGCCAGCAGTTTAGAGGGACACTATGGCTACACCTTC.

The chain joins TRBV5-3 to TRBJ2-7, with 14 positions matching TRBD2. TRBV5-3 counts as an open reading frame of uncertain function. The CDR3 loop spans 16 amino acids. After removal of 4 bases from V and 5 bases from J, the junction contained 8 bases not matched to a gene. This CDR3 reads CARSTTTSGRVHEQYF. The CDR3 DNA follows: TGTGCCAGAAGCACAACGACTAGCGGGAGGGTCCACGAGCAGTACTTC.

This chain links TRBV18 with TRBJ1-2; no clear D. Trimming took off 1 base at V and 4 bases at J, with 10 bases between the two ends. Germline CDR1 KGHSH, CDR2 LQKENI. The length of the CDR3 is 14 residues. In nucleotides, the CDR3 is TGTGCCAGCTCACCACGGGATCTCCTCTATGGCTACACCTTC. Translated, it gives CASSPRDLLYGYTF.

The V gene is TRBV3-1 (or the pseudogene TRBV3-2), the J gene TRBJ2-2; 11 bases align to TRBD2. CDR1 and CDR2 from the germline V gene are LGHDT and YNNKEL (reference sequence). The CDR3 spans 17 residues. V dropped 1 base and J dropped 4; count of bases not matched to a gene: 5. CDR3 region: CASSQGHSGRATGELFF. The CDR3 DNA is TGTGCCAGCAGCCAAGGCCATAGCGGGAGGGCCACCGGGGAGCTGTTTTTT.